This T cell receptor (beta chain) originates from a study of cytomegalovirus exposure and HLA in healthy donors. Trimming shortened V by 4 bases and J by 5 bases, and 11 bases separated the two germline ends. This CDR3 spans 13 amino acids. Germline V gives CDR1 MGHRA, CDR2 YSYEKL. Study-wide points: Most subjects' HLA-A and HLA-B alleles were reportedly predicted from TCR beta sequences.

Though probably carrying unrecorded immune exposures, donors were nominally healthy at sampling. The PCR contained 60 Vbeta and 13 Jbeta primers. TCRdb's table, derived via immunoSEQ multiplex PCR, lists solely in-frame clones and lacks some. Of approximately 110,000 clones in the sample, about 81% were seen once. For this clone: Antigen: not known.

The chain employs TRBV4-1 and TRBJ1-2; D may be TRBD1 (6 bases). Sequencing used PBMCs. This sequence was found in a man younger than 45 in good health and CMV-seronegative. CDR3 protein: CASSLPGHYGYTF. The CDR3, as DNA: TGCGCCAGCAGCCTGCCGGGACATTATGGCTACACCTTC.